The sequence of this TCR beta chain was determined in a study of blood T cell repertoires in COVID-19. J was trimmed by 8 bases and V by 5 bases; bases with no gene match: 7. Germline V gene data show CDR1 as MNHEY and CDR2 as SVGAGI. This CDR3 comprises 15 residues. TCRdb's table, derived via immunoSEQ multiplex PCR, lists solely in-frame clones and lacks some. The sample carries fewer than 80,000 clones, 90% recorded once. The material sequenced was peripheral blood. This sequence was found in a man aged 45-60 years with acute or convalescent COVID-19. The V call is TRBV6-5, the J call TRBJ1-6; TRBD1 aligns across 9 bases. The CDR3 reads CASSRGQGNDSPLHF. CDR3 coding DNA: TGTGCCAGCAGTAGGGGACAGGGAAACGATTCACCCCTCCACTTT.